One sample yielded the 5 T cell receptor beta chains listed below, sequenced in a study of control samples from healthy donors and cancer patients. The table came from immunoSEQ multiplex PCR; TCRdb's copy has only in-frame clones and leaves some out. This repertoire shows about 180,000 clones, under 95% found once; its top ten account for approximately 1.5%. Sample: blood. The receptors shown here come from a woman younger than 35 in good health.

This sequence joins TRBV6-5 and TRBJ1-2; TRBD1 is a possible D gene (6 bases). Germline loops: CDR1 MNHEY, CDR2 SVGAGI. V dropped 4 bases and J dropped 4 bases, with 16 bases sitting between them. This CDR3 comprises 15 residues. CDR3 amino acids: CASSSGQGSGYGYTF. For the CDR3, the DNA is TGTGCCAGCAGTTCTGGGCAGGGGTCGGGCTATGGCTACACCTTC.

CDR3 amino acids: CASSGVSSGANVLTF. In DNA, the CDR3 is TGTGCCAGCAGCGGGGTGTCCTCTGGGGCCAACGTCCTGACTTTC. The genes are TRBV11-2 and TRBJ2-6; D is unclear. V was pared by 5 bases and J by 0 bases, with 8 bases between. Germline V CDR1 and CDR2: SGHAT, FQNNGV. The CDR3 totals 15 residues.

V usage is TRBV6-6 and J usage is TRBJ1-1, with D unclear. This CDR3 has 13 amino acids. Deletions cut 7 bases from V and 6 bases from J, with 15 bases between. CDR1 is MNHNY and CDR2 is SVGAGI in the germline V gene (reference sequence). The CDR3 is CASNPSGSAEAFF. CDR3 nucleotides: TGTGCCAGCAACCCGTCCGGGTCGGCTGAAGCTTTCTTT.

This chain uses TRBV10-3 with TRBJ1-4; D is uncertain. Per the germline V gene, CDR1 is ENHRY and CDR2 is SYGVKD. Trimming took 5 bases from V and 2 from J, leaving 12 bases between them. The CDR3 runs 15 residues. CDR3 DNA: TGTGCCATCAGTCCGGGGTCTATCACTAATGAAAAACTGTTTTTT. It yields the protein CAISPGSITNEKLFF.

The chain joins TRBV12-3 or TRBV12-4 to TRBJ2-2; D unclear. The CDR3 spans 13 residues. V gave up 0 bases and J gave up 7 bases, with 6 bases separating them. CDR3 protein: CASSLAPGGELFF. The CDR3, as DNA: TGTGCCAGCAGTTTAGCCCCAGGCGGGGAGCTGTTTTTT.